This section outlines one T cell receptor (beta chain) sequence together with its context. Its antigen is unidentified. Researchers ran the PCR with 60 Vbeta and 13 Jbeta primers. Clones were read by immunoSEQ multiplex PCR, and TCRdb kept only the in-frame ones, dropping some. This table holds a few hundred thousand clones, about 79% found once. This specimen belongs to a study of cytomegalovirus exposure and HLA in healthy donors. This CDR3 comprises 16 residues. J lost 8 bases, V lost 1 base, and 8 bases had no gene match. Per the germline V gene, CDR1 is LGHNA and CDR2 is YNFKEQ. Study results and caveats: The authors enumerated roughly 180 TCR beta chains as linked to cytomegalovirus. Previous analysis showed most TCR beta V segments were productive about 87% or about 30% of the time. Specificity of three CMV-associated chains for CMV antigens was verified in vitro. One variant, a missense change in DCLRE1C, was linked in a later analysis to TCR beta V- and J-gene trimming.

This receptor was identified in a man younger than 35 in good health and CMV-seronegative. The chain is built from TRBV4-2 and TRBJ2-1, with 10 positions matching TRBD2. The specimen was PBMCs. The CDR3 nucleotides are TGTGCCAGCAGCCAAGGGCATCTAGCGGGAGTATATGAGCAGTTCTTC. It codes for CASSQGHLAGVYEQFF.